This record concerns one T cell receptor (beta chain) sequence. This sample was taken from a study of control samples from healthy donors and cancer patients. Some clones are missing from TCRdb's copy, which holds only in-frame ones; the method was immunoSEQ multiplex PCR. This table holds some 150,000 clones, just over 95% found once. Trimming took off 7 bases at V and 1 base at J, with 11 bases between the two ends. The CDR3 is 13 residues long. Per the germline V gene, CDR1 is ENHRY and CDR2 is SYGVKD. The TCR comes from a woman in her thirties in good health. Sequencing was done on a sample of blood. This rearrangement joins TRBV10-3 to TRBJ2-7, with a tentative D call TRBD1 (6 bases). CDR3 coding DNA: TGTGCCATCACCAAGGGACAATCCTACGAGCAGTACTTC. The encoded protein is CAITKGQSYEQYF.